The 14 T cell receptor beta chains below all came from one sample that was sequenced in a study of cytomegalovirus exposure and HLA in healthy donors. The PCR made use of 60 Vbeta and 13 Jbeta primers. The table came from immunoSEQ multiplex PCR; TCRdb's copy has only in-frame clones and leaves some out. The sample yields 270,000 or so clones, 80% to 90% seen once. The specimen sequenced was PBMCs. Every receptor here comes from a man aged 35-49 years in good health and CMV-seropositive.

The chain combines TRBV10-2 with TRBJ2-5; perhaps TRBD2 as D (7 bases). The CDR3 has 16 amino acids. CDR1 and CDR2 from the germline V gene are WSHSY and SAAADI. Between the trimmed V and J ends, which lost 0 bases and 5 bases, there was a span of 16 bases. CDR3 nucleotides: TGCGCCAGCAGTGAGTCGGGGGCGGGAGAACGGGAGACCCAGTACTTC. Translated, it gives CASSESGAGERETQYF.

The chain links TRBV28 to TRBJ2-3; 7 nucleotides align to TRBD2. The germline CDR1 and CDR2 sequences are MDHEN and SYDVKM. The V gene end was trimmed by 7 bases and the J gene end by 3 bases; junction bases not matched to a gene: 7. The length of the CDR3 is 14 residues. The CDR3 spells CASNYGRRTDTQYF. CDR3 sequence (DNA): TGTGCCAGCAATTACGGGAGGAGGACAGATACGCAGTATTTT.

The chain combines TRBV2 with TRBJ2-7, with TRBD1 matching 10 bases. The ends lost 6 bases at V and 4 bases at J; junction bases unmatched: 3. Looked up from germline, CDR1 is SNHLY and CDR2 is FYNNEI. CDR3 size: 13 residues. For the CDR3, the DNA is TGTGCCAGCAGGGACAGGGGGAATTACGAGCAGTACTTC. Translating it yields CASRDRGNYEQYF. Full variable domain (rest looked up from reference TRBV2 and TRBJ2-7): EPEVTQTPSHQVTQMGQEVILRCVPISNHLYFYWYRQILGQKVEFLVSFYNNEISEKSEIFDDQFSVERPDGSNFTLKIRSTKLEDSAMYFCASRDRGNYEQYFGPGTRLTVT.

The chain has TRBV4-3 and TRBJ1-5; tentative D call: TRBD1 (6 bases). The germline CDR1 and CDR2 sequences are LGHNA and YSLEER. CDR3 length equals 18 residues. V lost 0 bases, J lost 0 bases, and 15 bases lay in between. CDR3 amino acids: CASSQELEAGDSNQPQHF. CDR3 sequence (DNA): TGCGCCAGCAGCCAAGAGCTGGAGGCAGGGGATAGCAATCAGCCCCAGCATTTT.

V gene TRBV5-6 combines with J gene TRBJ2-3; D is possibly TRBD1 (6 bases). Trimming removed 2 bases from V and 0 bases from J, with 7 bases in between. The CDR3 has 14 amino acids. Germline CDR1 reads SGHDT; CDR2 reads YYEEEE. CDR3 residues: CASSFGTSTDTQYF. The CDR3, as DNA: TGTGCCAGCAGCTTCGGGACAAGCACAGATACGCAGTATTTT.

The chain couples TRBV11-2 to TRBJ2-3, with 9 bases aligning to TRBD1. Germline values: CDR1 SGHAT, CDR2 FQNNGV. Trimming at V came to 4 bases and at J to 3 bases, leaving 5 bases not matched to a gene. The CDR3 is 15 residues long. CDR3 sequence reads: CASSWGQGVTDTQYF. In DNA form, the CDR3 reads TGTGCCAGCAGCTGGGGACAGGGAGTAACAGATACGCAGTATTTT.

CDR3 coding DNA: TGTGCCAGCAGACCGGGACTAGCGACCGGGGAGCTGTTTTTT. Translated: CASRPGLATGELFF. V and J are TRBV25-1 and TRBJ2-2; TRBD2 matches at 10 bases. The CDR3 has 14 amino acids. CDR1 MGHDK and CDR2 SYGVNS come from the germline V gene. Trimming cost V 6 bases and J 5 bases; bases outside gene matches: 3.

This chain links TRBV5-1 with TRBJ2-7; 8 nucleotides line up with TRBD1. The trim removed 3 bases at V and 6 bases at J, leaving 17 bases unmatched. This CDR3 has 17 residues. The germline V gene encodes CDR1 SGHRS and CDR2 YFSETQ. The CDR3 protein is CASSSGRATGDPFEQYF. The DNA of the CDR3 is TGCGCCAGCAGCTCGGGGCGGGCGACAGGGGATCCCTTCGAGCAGTACTTC.

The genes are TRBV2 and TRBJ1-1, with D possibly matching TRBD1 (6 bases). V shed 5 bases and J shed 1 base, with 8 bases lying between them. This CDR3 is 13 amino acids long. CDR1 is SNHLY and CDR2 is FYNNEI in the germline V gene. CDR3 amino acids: CASSRTANTEAFF. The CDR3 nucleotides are TGTGCCAGCAGTAGGACAGCGAACACTGAAGCTTTCTTT.

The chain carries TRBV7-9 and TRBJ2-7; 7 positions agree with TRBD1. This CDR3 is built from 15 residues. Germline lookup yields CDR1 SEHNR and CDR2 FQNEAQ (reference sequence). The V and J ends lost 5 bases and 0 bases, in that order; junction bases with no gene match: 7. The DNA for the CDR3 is TGTGCCAGCAGCGCCTCGGACAGGAACTCCTACGAGCAGTACTTC. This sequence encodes CASSASDRNSYEQYF.

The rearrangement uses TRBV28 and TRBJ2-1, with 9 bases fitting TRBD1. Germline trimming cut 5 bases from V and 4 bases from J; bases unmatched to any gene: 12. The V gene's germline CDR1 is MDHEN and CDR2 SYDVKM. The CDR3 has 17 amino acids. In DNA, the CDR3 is TGTGCCAGCAGTGAAACAGGGGGCCGTAGCTTTTACAATGAGCAGTTCTTC. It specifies CASSETGGRSFYNEQFF.

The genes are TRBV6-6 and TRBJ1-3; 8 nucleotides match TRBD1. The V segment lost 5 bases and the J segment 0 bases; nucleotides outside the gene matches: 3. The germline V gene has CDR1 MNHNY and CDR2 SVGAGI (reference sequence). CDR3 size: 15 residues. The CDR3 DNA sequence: TGTGCCAGCAGTGACAGGGGTAGCTCTGGAAACACCATATATTTT. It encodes CASSDRGSSGNTIYF.

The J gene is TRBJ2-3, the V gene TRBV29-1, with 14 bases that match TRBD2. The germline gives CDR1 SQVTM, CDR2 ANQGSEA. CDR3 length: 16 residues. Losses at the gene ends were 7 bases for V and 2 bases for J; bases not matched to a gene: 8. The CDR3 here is CSGQGTSGSTTDTQYF. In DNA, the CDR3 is TGCAGCGGACAAGGGACTAGCGGGAGCACCACAGATACGCAGTATTTT.

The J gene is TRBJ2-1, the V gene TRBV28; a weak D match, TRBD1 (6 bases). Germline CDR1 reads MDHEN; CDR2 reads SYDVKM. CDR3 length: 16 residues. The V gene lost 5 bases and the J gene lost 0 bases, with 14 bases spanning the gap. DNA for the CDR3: TGTGCCAGCAGTCCACAGGGCAGACCCTCCTACAATGAGCAGTTCTTC. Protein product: CASSPQGRPSYNEQFF.